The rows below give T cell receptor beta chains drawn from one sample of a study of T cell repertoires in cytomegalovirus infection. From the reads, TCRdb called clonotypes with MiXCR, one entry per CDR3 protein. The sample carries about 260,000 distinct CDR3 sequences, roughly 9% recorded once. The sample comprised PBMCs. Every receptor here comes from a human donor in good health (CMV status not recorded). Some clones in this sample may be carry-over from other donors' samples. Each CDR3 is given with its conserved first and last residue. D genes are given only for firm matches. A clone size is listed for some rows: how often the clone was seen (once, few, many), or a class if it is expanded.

CDR3nt: TGTGCCAGTAGTATAGTGAAGGGGCGGACTGAAGCTTTCTTT
CDR3aa: CASSIVKGRTEAFF
d_gene: .
v_gene: TRBV19
abundance: .
j_gene: TRBJ1-1
len: 14

CDR3nt: TGCAGCGTTTCCCCCTACAATGAGCAGTTCTTC
CDR3aa: CSVSPYNEQFF
d_gene: .
v_gene: TRBV29-1
abundance: many
j_gene: TRBJ2-1
len: 11

CDR3nt: TGTGCCAGCGTCGAGAACACTGAAGCTTTCTTT
CDR3aa: CASVENTEAFF
d_gene: .
v_gene: TRBV28
abundance: few
j_gene: TRBJ1-1
len: 11

CDR3nt: TGTGCCAGCAGGTGGACAGGACCGAACACTGAAGCTTTCTTT
CDR3aa: CASRWTGPNTEAFF
d_gene: TRBD1
v_gene: TRBV6-2/TRBV6-3
abundance: many
j_gene: TRBJ1-1
len: 14

CDR3nt: TGTGCCACCACCCCTAAAAATACGCAGTATTTT
CDR3aa: CATTPKNTQYF
d_gene: .
v_gene: TRBV7-9
abundance: .
j_gene: TRBJ2-3
len: 11

CDR3nt: TGTGCCAGCAGTTTTGGGGGGACCTTGAACACTGAAGCTTTCTTT
CDR3aa: CASSFGGTLNTEAFF
d_gene: .
v_gene: TRBV12-3/TRBV12-4
abundance: many
j_gene: TRBJ1-1
len: 15

CDR3nt: TGTGCCAGCAGCATATTAGCGGGGGGTGAAAATGAGCAGTTCTTC
CDR3aa: CASSILAGGENEQFF
d_gene: TRBD2
v_gene: TRBV7-9
abundance: many
j_gene: TRBJ2-1
len: 15

CDR3nt: TGTGCCAGCAGCTTAGACGGGAAGAACTATGGCTACACCTTC
CDR3aa: CASSLDGKNYGYTF
d_gene: .
v_gene: TRBV7-2
abundance: many
j_gene: TRBJ1-2
len: 14

CDR3nt: TGTGCCTGGAGTAACCGGGACAGGGGTCGGGGCTATGGCTACACCTTC
CDR3aa: CAWSNRDRGRGYGYTF
d_gene: TRBD1
v_gene: TRBV30
abundance: .
j_gene: TRBJ1-2
len: 16

CDR3nt: TGTGCCAGCACTCCCTCGGGGGGGCTGTACAATGAGCAGTTCTTC
CDR3aa: CASTPSGGLYNEQFF
d_gene: TRBD2
v_gene: TRBV11-1
abundance: .
j_gene: TRBJ2-1
len: 15

CDR3nt: TGTGCCAGCAGCCGTATACAGGGGAAGGGGACCGGGGAGCTGTTTTTT
CDR3aa: CASSRIQGKGTGELFF
d_gene: TRBD1
v_gene: TRBV5-4
abundance: .
j_gene: TRBJ2-2
len: 16

CDR3nt: TGTGCCAGCAGTATGACTAGCGGGAACACCGGGGAGCTGTTTTTT
CDR3aa: CASSMTSGNTGELFF
d_gene: TRBD2
v_gene: TRBV27
abundance: .
j_gene: TRBJ2-2
len: 15

CDR3nt: TGTGCCAGCAGACACCGAGGACAGGGGTTGAACGAGCAGTACTTC
CDR3aa: CASRHRGQGLNEQYF
d_gene: TRBD1
v_gene: TRBV14
abundance: few
j_gene: TRBJ2-7
len: 15

CDR3nt: TGCAGTGCCCCTCAATCTAACTATGGCTACACCTTC
CDR3aa: CSAPQSNYGYTF
d_gene: .
v_gene: TRBV20-1
abundance: many
j_gene: TRBJ1-2
len: 12

CDR3nt: TGTGCCAGCAGCTTAGTTCTCAATGAGCAGTTCTTC
CDR3aa: CASSLVLNEQFF
d_gene: .
v_gene: TRBV7-2
abundance: many
j_gene: TRBJ2-1
len: 12

CDR3nt: TGTGCCAGCAGGGGGCAGCAAAATGAAAAACTGTTTTTT
CDR3aa: CASRGQQNEKLFF
d_gene: .
v_gene: TRBV7-2
abundance: many
j_gene: TRBJ1-4
len: 13

CDR3nt: TGTGCCAGCAGACCAGGAGGCGGGGGGAGCACCGGGGAGCTGTTTTTT
CDR3aa: CASRPGGGGSTGELFF
d_gene: TRBD2
v_gene: TRBV12-3/TRBV12-4
abundance: many
j_gene: TRBJ2-2
len: 16

CDR3nt: TGTGCCAGCAGCTTAGCCTCTGGGGCCAACGTCCTGACTTTC
CDR3aa: CASSLASGANVLTF
d_gene: .
v_gene: TRBV7-2
abundance: many
j_gene: TRBJ2-6
len: 14

CDR3nt: TGTGCCAGCAGATTGACAGGTGGATCACCCCTCCACTTT
CDR3aa: CASRLTGGSPLHF
d_gene: .
v_gene: TRBV28
abundance: few
j_gene: TRBJ1-6
len: 13

CDR3nt: TGTGCCAGCAGCCCGGGACTAGCGGGAACGGGCGAGCAGTACTTC
CDR3aa: CASSPGLAGTGEQYF
d_gene: TRBD2
v_gene: TRBV7-2
abundance: many
j_gene: TRBJ2-7
len: 15

CDR3nt: TGTGCCAGCAGCCCCGCAGGGCTTAACGAGCAGTACTTC
CDR3aa: CASSPAGLNEQYF
d_gene: .
v_gene: TRBV7-2
abundance: many
j_gene: TRBJ2-7
len: 13

CDR3nt: TGTGCCAGCAGCTTAGAACAGGGCCGCTACGAGCAGTACTTC
CDR3aa: CASSLEQGRYEQYF
d_gene: .
v_gene: TRBV7-2
abundance: few
j_gene: TRBJ2-7
len: 14

CDR3nt: TGTGCCAGCAGAAGACCGGGACACAACACCGGGGAGCTGTTTTTT
CDR3aa: CASRRPGHNTGELFF
d_gene: .
v_gene: TRBV6-2/TRBV6-3
abundance: .
j_gene: TRBJ2-2
len: 15

CDR3nt: TGTGCCAGTAGGAAAGGACTAGCGGGGTATGATGAGCAGTTCTTC
CDR3aa: CASRKGLAGYDEQFF
d_gene: TRBD2
v_gene: TRBV19
abundance: many
j_gene: TRBJ2-1
len: 15

CDR3nt: TGTGCCAGCAGCCGCGTAGATGAGCGGCTCACAGAGACCCAGTACTTC
CDR3aa: CASSRVDERLTETQYF
d_gene: .
v_gene: TRBV7-2
abundance: many
j_gene: TRBJ2-5
len: 16

CDR3nt: TGCAGTGCTAGAGAGTCGGGCAGCAATCAGCCCCAGCATTTT
CDR3aa: CSARESGSNQPQHF
d_gene: .
v_gene: TRBV20-1
abundance: few
j_gene: TRBJ1-5
len: 14

CDR3nt: TGTGCCAGCAGTTTTCTAGCGGAGGTCATCCGCGAGCAGTACTTC
CDR3aa: CASSFLAEVIREQYF
d_gene: TRBD2
v_gene: TRBV12-3/TRBV12-4
abundance: .
j_gene: TRBJ2-7
len: 15

CDR3nt: TGTGCCAGCAGCTCGGTGGGGGACAGGGGGTTAGAGCAGTACTTC
CDR3aa: CASSSVGDRGLEQYF
d_gene: TRBD1
v_gene: TRBV7-9
abundance: many
j_gene: TRBJ2-7
len: 15

CDR3nt: TGTGCCAGCAGCTTAGATTTTTCTCCTAATGAAAAACTGTTTTTT
CDR3aa: CASSLDFSPNEKLFF
d_gene: .
v_gene: TRBV7-2
abundance: many
j_gene: TRBJ1-4
len: 15